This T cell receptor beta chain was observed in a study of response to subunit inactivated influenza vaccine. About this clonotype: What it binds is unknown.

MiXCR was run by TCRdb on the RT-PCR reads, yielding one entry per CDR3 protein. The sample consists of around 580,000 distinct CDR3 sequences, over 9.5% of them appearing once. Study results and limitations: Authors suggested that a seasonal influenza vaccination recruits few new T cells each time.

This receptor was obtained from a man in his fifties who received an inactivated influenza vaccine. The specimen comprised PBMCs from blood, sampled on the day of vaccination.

This CDR3 reads CASSQNTAGRRPDTQYF. Here the CDR3 DNA reads TGTGCCAGCAGCCAGAACACAGCGGGACGACGCCCCGATACGCAGTATTTT. J is TRBJ2-3 and V is TRBV3-1, with TRBD2 matching 7 bases. Germline CDR1 LGHDT, CDR2 YNNKEL (reference sequence). V dropped 3 bases and J dropped 6; count of bases not matched to a gene: 15. This CDR3 has 17 amino acids.